This TCR beta chain came from a study of cytomegalovirus exposure and HLA in healthy donors. Method: immunoSEQ multiplex PCR; TCRdb's copy keeps in-frame clones and lacks some. The profile shows about 160,000 clones, roughly 89% of them singletons. The germline V gene encodes CDR1 GTSNPN and CDR2 SVGIG (reference sequence). CDR3 length: 15 residues. V lost 3 bases and J 4 bases, leaving 17 bases between the germline ends. Study-wide results and limits: It was 160 or so TCR beta chains that were listed as cytomegalovirus-associated. It was confirmed in vitro that three of the CMV-associated chains were specific for CMV antigens.

Concerning this clone: Antigen specificity is unknown.

Input material: PBMCs. This clonotype was obtained from a woman aged 18-35 years in good health and CMV-seropositive. This chain joins TRBV30 and TRBJ2-3; D remains ambiguous. The CDR3: CAWRENRGNPDTQYF. CDR3 bases: TGTGCCTGGAGGGAAAATAGAGGTAATCCAGATACGCAGTATTTT.